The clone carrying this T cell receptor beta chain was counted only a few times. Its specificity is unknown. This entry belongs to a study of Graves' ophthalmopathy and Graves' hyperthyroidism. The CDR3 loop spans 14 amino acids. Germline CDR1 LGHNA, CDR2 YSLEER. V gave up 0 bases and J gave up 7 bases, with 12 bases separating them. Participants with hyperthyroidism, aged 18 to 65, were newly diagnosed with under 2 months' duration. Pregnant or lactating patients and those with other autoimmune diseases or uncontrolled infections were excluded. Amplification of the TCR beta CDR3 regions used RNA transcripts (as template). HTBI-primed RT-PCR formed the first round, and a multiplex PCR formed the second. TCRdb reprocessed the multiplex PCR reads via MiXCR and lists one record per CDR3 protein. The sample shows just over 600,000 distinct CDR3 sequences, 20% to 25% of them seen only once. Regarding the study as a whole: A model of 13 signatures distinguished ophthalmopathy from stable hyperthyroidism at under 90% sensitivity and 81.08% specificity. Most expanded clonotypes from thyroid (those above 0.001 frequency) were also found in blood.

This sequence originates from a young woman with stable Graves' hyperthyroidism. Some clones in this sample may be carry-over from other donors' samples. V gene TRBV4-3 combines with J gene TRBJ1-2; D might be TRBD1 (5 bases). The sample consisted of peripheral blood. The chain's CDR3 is CASSQDVGGGGYTF. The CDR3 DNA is TGCGCCAGCAGCCAAGATGTCGGGGGAGGTGGCTACACCTTC.